Listed below are T cell receptor beta chains from one sample, sequenced in a study of technical replicates of blood from a few donors. Assay: immunoSEQ multiplex PCR; the TCRdb copy retains only in-frame clones and omits some. This repertoire shows some 81,000 clones, about 91% found once; its top ten account for 0.25%. Material: T cells isolated from PBMCs. These receptors all come from a human donor in good health. Both conserved end residues are part of each CDR3.

v_gene	j_gene	CDR3aa
TRBV5-6	TRBJ1-2	CASSLVLQVPLGYTF
TRBV11-2	TRBJ2-7	CASSLSTGNEQYF
TRBV11-2	TRBJ2-5	CASSSLRGQEKTQYF
TRBV15	TRBJ2-5	CATCSGSTETQYF
TRBV2	TRBJ1-1	CASNGDRGTEAFF
TRBV15	TRBJ1-1	CATSRGVYTEAFF
TRBV19	TRBJ2-7	CASSLKPHEQYF
TRBV9	TRBJ2-2	CASSWGHNTGELFF
TRBV7-2	TRBJ1-1	CASSRGLGNTEAFF
TRBV7-9	TRBJ2-3	CASSFRQGDTQYF
TRBV5-1	TRBJ1-4	CASSLADSAKRTNEKLFF
TRBV9	TRBJ1-4	CASSRGDRGANEKLFF
TRBV7-9	TRBJ2-5	CASSLVGGPFAEETQYF
TRBV28	TRBJ2-1	CASSDHRGTGEFF
TRBV18	TRBJ2-1	CASSRLAGVQFEQFF
TRBV7-9	TRBJ1-5	CASSAGNSNQPQHF